This TCR beta chain was documented in a study of blood T cells in healthy people across ages. Primers used in a second PCR of about 6 to 11 cycles were a sample-barcoded 5' primer and a J-beta primer mix. One entry per CDR3 protein, called by TCRdb with MiXCR from the 5' RACE reads. The sample shows 450,000 to 700,000 distinct CDR3 sequences, approximately 27% of them seen only once. This clonotype was counted only a few times. The length of the CDR3 is 12 residues. CDR1 SGHTA and CDR2 FQGNSA come from the germline V gene. V lost 9 bases and J 7 bases, leaving 15 bases between the germline ends. Sample: blood. The TCR comes from a woman between 65 and 79 years old in good health. V is TRBV7-2 and J is TRBJ1-2; maybe TRBD1 (5 bases). Here the CDR3 reads CASHDRAGGYTF. The CDR3 bases are TGTGCCAGTCACGACAGAGCGGGTGGCTACACCTTC.